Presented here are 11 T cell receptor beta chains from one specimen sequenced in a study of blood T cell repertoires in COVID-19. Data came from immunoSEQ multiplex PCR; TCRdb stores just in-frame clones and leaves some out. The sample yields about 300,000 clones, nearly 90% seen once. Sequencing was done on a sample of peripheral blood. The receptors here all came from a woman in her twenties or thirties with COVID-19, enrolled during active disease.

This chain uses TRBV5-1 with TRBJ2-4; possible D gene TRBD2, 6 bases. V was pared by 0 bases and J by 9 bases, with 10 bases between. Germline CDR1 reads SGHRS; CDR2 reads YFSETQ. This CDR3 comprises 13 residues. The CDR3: CASSLGEEGIQYF. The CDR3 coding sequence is TGCGCCAGCAGCTTGGGGGAGGAGGGCATTCAGTACTTC.

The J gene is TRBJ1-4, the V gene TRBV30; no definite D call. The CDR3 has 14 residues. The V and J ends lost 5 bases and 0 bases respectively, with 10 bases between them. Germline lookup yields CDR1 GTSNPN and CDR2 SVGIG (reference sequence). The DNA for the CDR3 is TGTGCCTGGGGATTGGGCGCAACTAATGAAAAACTGTTTTTT. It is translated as CAWGLGATNEKLFF. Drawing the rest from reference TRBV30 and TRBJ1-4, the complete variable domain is SQTIHQWPATLVQPVGSPLSLECTVEGTSNPNLYWYRQAAGRGLQLLFYSVGIGQISSEVPQNLSASRPQDRQFILSSKKLLLSDSGFYLCAWGLGATNEKLFFGSGTQLSVL.

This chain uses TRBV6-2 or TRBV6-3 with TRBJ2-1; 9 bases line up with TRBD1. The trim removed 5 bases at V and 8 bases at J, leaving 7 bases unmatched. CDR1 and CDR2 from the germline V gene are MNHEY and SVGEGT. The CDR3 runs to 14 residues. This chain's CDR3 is CASSDRGTLDEQFF. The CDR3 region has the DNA TGTGCCAGCAGTGACAGGGGGACCCTAGATGAGCAGTTCTTC.

The CDR3 coding sequence is TGTGCCAGCAGCCGGACTAGCGGCTGGGGAGATACGCAGTATTTT. Protein sequence: CASSRTSGWGDTQYF. This chain joins TRBV9 and TRBJ2-3; TRBD2 agrees at 10 bases. The length of the CDR3 is 15 residues. With V trimmed by 4 bases and J by 5 bases, 7 bases remained unmatched. CDR1 and CDR2 (germline): SGDLS, YYNGEE.

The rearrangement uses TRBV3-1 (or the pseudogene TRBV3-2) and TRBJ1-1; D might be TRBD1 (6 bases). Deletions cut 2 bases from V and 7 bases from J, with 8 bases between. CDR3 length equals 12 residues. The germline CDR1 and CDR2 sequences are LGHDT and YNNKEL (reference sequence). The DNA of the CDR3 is TGTGCCAGCAGCCAAATGACAGGTGAAGCTTTCTTT. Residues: CASSQMTGEAFF.

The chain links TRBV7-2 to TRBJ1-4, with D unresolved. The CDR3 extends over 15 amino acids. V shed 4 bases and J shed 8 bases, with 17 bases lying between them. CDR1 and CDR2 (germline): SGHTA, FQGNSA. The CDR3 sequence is CASSYFTTRGEKLFF. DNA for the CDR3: TGTGCCAGCAGCTACTTTACGACCCGGGGAGAAAAACTGTTTTTT.

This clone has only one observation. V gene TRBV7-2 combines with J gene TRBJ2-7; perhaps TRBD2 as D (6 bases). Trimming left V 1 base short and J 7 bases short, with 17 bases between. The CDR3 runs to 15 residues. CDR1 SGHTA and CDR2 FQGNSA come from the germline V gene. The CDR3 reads CASSLGGGLVKEQYF. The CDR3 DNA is TGTGCCAGCAGCTTAGGTGGAGGGCTTGTCAAGGAGCAGTACTTC. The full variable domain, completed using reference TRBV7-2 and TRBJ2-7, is GAGVSQSPSNKVTEKGKDVELRCDPISGHTALYWYRQSLGQGLEFLIYFQGNSAPDKSGLPSDRFSAERTGGSVSTLTIQRTQQEDSAVYLCASSLGGGLVKEQYFGPGTRLTVT.

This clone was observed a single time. CDR3 in amino acids: CASSERTSGGTRRETQYF. The CDR3 nucleotides are TGTGCCAGCAGTGAGAGGACTAGCGGGGGAACGAGGAGAGAGACCCAGTACTTC. This chain links TRBV2 with TRBJ2-5; 13 nucleotides agree with TRBD2. The CDR3 consists of 18 residues. V trimming: 3 bases; J trimming: 4 bases; junction bases outside the gene matches: 11. CDR1 SNHLY and CDR2 FYNNEI come from the germline V gene.

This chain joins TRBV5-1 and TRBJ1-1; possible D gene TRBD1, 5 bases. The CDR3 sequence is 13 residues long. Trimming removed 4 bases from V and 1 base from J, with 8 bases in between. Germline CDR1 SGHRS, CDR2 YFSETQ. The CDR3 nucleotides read TGCGCCAGCAGCCCAGGGTCGAACACTGAAGCTTTCTTT. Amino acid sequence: CASSPGSNTEAFF. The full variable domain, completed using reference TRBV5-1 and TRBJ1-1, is KAGVTQTPRYLIKTRGQQVTLSCSPISGHRSVSWYQQTPGQGLQFLFEYFSETQRNKGNFPGRFSGRQFSNSRSEMNVSTLELGDSALYLCASSPGSNTEAFFGQGTRLTVV.

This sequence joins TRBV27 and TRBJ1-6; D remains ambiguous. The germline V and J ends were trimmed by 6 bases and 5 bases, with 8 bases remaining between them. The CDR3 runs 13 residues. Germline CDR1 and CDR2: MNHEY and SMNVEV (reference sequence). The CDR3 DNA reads TGTGCCAGCAGAGGGAGAAATAATTCACCCCTCCACTTT. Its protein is CASRGRNNSPLHF.

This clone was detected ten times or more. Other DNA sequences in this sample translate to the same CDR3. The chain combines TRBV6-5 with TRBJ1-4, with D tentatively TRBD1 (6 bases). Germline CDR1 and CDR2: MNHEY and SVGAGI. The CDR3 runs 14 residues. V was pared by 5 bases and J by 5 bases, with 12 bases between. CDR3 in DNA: TGTGCCAGCAGTCCCGGGGGGGGCAATGAAAAACTGTTTTTT. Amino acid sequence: CASSPGGGNEKLFF.